The clone carrying this T cell receptor beta chain was recorded a few times. The authors used template switching to add a universal primer site and gave cDNA unique molecular identifiers. A single record per CDR3 protein comes from TCRdb applying MiXCR to the 5' RACE reads. The sample has hundreds of thousands of distinct CDR3 sequences, over 9% seen once. The source of the sample is a study of identical twins. CDR3 size: 15 residues. CDR1 is MNHEY, CDR2 SVGAGI, per germline. V shed 4 bases, J shed 7 bases, and the junction held 5 bases outside the gene matches. These data also formed part of another study, on yellow fever vaccine responses in identical twins.

Sequencing input: PBMCs. The chain uses TRBV6-5 and TRBJ1-4; TRBD1 agrees at 11 bases. This TCR was recovered from a woman between 18 and 29 years old in good health. The chain's CDR3 is CASSSDRGRAEKLFF. CDR3 nucleotides: TGTGCCAGCAGTTCGGACAGGGGGCGCGCTGAAAAACTGTTTTTT.